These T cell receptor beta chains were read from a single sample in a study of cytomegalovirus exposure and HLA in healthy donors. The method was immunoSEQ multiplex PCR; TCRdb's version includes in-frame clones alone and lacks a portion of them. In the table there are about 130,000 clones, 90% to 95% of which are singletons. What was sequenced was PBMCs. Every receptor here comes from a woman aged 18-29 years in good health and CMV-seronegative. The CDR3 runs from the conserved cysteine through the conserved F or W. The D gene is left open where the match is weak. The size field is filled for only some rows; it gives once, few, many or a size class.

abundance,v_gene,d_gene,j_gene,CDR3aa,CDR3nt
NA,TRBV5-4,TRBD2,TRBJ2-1,CASSPWEGANYNEQFF,TGTGCCAGCAGCCCCTGGGAGGGAGCGAACTACAATGAGCAGTTCTTC
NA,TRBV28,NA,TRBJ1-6,CASSPRGGGFHSPLHF,TGTGCCAGCAGCCCCCGAGGGGGTGGGTTTCATTCACCCCTCCACTTT
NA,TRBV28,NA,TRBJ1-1,CASSRRDEAFF,TGTGCCAGCAGTCGCAGGGATGAAGCTTTCTTT
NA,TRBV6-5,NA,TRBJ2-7,CASRFTDRTFYEQYF,TGTGCCAGCAGATTTACCGACAGGACTTTTTACGAGCAGTACTTC
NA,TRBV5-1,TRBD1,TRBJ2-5,CASSVQGWETQYF,TGCGCCAGCAGCGTACAGGGGTGGGAGACCCAGTACTTC
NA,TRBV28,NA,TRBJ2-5,CASSAGQETQYF,TGTGCCAGCAGTGCCGGGCAAGAGACCCAGTACTTC
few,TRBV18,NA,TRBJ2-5,CASSPPGLTKETQYF,TGTGCCAGCTCACCACCGGGACTCACCAAAGAGACCCAGTACTTC
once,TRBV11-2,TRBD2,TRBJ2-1,CASSLVAGPLPYEQFF,TGTGCCAGCAGCTTAGTAGCGGGACCTCTCCCCTATGAGCAGTTCTTC
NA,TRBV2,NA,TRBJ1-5,CASSVQGIDNQPQHF,TGTGCCAGCAGTGTTCAGGGAATAGACAATCAGCCCCAGCATTTT
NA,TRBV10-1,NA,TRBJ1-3,CASSGGFGNTIYF,TGCGCCAGCAGCGGGGGTTTCGGAAACACCATATATTTT
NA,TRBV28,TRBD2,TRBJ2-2,CASSPTLRLSGRAGELFF,TGTGCCAGCAGTCCGACACTCCGACTTAGCGGGAGGGCCGGGGAGCTGTTTTTT
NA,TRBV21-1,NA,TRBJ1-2,CASSKEGQGAIVGYTF,TGTGCCAGCAGCAAAGAAGGACAGGGGGCGATCGTTGGCTACACCTTC
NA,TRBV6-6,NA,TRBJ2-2,CASRPRTDTGELFF,TGTGCCAGCAGGCCCAGGACAGACACCGGGGAGCTGTTTTTT
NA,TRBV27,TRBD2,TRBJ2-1,CASSGGGIGSYNEQFF,TGTGCCAGCAGCGGGGGGGGGATAGGCTCCTACAATGAGCAGTTCTTC
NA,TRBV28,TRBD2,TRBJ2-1,CASILSGRARNEQFF,TGTGCCAGCATTCTAAGCGGGAGGGCCCGGAATGAGCAGTTCTTC
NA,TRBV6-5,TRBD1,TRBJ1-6,CASSRGTGINSPLHF,TGTGCCAGCAGCCGTGGGACAGGCATTAATTCACCCCTCCACTTT
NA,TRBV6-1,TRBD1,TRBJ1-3,CASSRQGENTIYF,TGTGCCAGCAGCCGACAGGGTGAAAACACCATATATTTT
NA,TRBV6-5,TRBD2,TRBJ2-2,CATNDLGGRIGELFF,TGTGCCACCAATGATTTGGGCGGGAGGATCGGGGAGCTGTTTTTT
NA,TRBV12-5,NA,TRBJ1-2,CASGNLRVYTF,TGTGCTAGTGGGAATCTTAGAGTCTACACCTTC
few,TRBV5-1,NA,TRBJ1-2,CASSLVGQGVGYGYTF,TGCGCCAGCAGCTTGGTAGGTCAGGGCGTAGGCTATGGCTACACCTTC
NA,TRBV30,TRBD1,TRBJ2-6,CACSWGRGQSGANVLTF,TGTGCCTGTTCTTGGGGCAGGGGGCAATCGGGGGCCAACGTCCTGACTTTC
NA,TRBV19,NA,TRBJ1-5,CASSRGTLAFQPQHF,TGTGCCAGTAGTAGAGGGACTCTTGCGTTTCAGCCCCAGCATTTT
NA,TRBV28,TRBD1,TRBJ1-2,CASSLPGTGGYGYTF,TGTGCCAGCAGTTTACCCGGGACAGGGGGCTATGGCTACACCTTC
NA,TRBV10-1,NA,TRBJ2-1,CASIVQGWWGNEQFF,TGCGCCAGCATCGTACAGGGTTGGTGGGGCAATGAGCAGTTCTTC
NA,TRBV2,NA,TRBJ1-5,CASSEIQGSNQPQHF,TGTGCCAGCAGTGAAATCCAGGGAAGCAATCAGCCCCAGCATTTT